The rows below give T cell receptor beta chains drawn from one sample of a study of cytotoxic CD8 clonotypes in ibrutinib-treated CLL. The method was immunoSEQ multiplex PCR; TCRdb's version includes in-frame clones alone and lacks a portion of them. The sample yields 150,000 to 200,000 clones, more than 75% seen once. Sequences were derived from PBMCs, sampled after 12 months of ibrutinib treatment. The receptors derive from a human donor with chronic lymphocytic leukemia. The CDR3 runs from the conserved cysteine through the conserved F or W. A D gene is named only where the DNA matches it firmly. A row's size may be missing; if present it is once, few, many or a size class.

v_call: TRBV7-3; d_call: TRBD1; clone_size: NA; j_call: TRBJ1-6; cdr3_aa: CASSLGGQRNSPLHF; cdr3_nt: TGTGCCAGCAGCTTGGGGGGACAGAGAAATTCACCCCTCCACTTT
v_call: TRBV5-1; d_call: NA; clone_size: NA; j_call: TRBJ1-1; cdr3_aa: CASSLAEAAVSEAFF; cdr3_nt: TGCGCCAGCAGCTTGGCCGAGGCGGCCGTCTCTGAAGCTTTCTTT
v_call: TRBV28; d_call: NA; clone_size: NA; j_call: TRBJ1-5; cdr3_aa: CASSLTWALWPQHF; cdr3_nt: TGTGCCAGCAGTTTGACCTGGGCCCTTTGGCCCCAGCATTTT
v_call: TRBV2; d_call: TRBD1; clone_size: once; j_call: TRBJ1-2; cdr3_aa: CAGGRDSQAYGYTF; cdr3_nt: TGTGCCGGGGGCCGGGACAGCCAGGCCTATGGCTACACCTTC
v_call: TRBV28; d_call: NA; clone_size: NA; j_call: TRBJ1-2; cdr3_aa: CASSLEAGRNGLVGYTF; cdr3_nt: TGTGCCAGCAGTTTAGAGGCGGGGAGGAACGGTCTTGTTGGCTACACCTTC
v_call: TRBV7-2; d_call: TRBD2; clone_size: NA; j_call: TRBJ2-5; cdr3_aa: CASSSLGGGASTQYF; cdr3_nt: TGTGCCAGCAGCTCCCTAGGCGGGGGGGCTTCGACCCAGTACTTC
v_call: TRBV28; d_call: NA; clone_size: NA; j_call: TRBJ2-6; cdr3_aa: CASSLAGANVLTF; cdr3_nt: TGTGCCAGCAGTTTAGCTGGGGCCAACGTCCTGACTTTC
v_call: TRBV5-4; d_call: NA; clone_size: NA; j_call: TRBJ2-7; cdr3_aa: CASSLVGGPLEQYF; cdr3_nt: TGTGCCAGCAGCTTGGTCGGGGGGCCACTCGAGCAGTACTTC
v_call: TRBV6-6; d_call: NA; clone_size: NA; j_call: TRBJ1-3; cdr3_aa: CASTLPAERGTIYF; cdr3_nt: TGTGCCAGCACCTTACCGGCAGAAAGAGGCACCATATATTTT
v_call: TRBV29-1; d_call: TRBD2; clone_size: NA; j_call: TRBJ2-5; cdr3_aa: CSAGQTSGETQYF; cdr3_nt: TGCAGCGCGGGACAGACTAGCGGCGAGACCCAGTACTTC
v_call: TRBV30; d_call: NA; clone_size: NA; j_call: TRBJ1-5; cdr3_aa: CAWSVGPNQPQHF; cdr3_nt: TGTGCCTGGAGTGTAGGACCCAATCAGCCCCAGCATTTT
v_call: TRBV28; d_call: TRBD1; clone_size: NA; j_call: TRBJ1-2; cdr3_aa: CASSARQGYGYTF; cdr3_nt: TGTGCCAGCAGTGCCCGACAGGGCTATGGCTACACCTTC
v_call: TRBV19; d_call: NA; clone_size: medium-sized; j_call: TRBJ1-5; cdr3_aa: CASSITYQPQHF; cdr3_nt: TGTGCCAGTAGTATAACCTACCAGCCCCAGCATTTT
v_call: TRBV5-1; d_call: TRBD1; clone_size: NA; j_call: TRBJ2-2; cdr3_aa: CASNRQGLGELFF; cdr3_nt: TGCGCCAGCAACCGACAGGGTCTGGGGGAGCTGTTTTTT
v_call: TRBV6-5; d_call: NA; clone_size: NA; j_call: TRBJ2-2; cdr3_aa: CASSPTTGELFF; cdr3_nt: TGTGCCAGCAGTCCCACTACCGGGGAGCTGTTTTTT
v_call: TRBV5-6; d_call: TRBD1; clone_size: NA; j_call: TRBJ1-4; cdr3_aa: CASSKGQGWEKLFF; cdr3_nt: TGTGCCAGCAGCAAAGGACAGGGATGGGAAAAACTGTTTTTT
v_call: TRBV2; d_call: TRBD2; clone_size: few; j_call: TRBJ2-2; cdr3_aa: CASSEALAGTGELFF; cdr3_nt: TGTGCCAGCAGTGAAGCACTAGCGGGCACCGGGGAGCTGTTTTTT
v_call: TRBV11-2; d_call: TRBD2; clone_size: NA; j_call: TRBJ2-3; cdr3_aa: CASSLERFWGGVDTQYF; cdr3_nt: TGTGCCAGCAGCTTAGAACGATTTTGGGGGGGAGTTGATACGCAGTATTTT
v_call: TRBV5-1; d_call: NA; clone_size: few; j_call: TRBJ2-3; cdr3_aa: CASSVGLVTDTQYF; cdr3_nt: TGCGCCAGCAGCGTCGGCCTAGTTACAGATACGCAGTATTTT
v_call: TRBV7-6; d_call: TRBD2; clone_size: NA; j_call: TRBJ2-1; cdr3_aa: CASSLRLAGASYNEQFF; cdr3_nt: TGTGCCAGCAGCTTACGGCTAGCGGGGGCGTCCTACAATGAGCAGTTCTTC
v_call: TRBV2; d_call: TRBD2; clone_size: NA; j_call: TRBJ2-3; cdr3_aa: CASTSLGLGTDTQYF; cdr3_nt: TGTGCCAGCACGTCGCTGGGACTAGGCACAGATACGCAGTATTTT
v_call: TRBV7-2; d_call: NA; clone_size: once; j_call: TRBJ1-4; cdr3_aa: CASSLASFGQSEKLFF; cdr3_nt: TGTGCCAGCAGCTTAGCGTCTTTTGGACAGAGTGAAAAACTGTTTTTT
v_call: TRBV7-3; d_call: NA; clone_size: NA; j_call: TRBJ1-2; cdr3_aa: CASSLNRDGNYGYTF; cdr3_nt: TGTGCCAGCAGCTTAAACCGGGACGGTAACTATGGCTACACCTTC
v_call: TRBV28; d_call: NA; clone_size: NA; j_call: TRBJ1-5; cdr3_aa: CASRPLGGGNQPQHF; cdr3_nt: TGTGCCAGCAGGCCCCTTGGGGGCGGCAATCAGCCCCAGCATTTT